This note documents a single TCR beta chain sequence. Its cognate antigen is unknown. This entry belongs to a study of T-cell reconstitution after alpha-beta-depleted transplantation in children. Points from the study as a whole: When one year had passed after transplant, most T-cell counts and diversity came from newly produced T cells.

The library targeted TCRbeta and was prepared with unique molecular identifiers. From the PCR reads, TCRdb called clonotypes with MiXCR, one entry per CDR3 protein. The table has around 960,000 distinct CDR3 sequences, about 30% seen once. V was pared by 0 bases and J by 0 bases, with 15 bases between. The germline V gene has CDR1 SGHRS and CDR2 YFSETQ. The CDR3 is 17 residues long. The chain combines TRBV5-1 with TRBJ1-1; possibly TRBD1 for D (6 bases). This TCR came from a boy under two years old who had a stem cell transplant for SCID, so the T cells may come from the graft donor. The source was PBMCs, mostly from graft donor cells, collected 360 days after TCRalphabeta/CD19-depleted stem cell transplant. For the CDR3, the DNA is TGCGCCAGCAGCTTGGATTTCGGGGGGCGCATGAACACTGAAGCTTTCTTT. Translated, it gives CASSLDFGGRMNTEAFF.